Presented here are 9 T cell receptor beta chains from one specimen sequenced in a study of T-cell reconstitution after alpha-beta-depleted transplantation in children. Molecular barcoding with unique molecular identifiers was used for the TCRbeta library. One entry per CDR3 protein, called by TCRdb with MiXCR from the PCR reads. This sample has some 400,000 distinct CDR3 sequences, with 20% found just once. Sequenced here: PBMCs from the stem cell graft donor, sampled from the stem cell graft. These receptors originate from a human donor who donated a stem cell graft to a child with acute myeloid leukemia.

The rearrangement uses TRBV11-3 and TRBJ2-2; TRBD1 agrees at 9 bases. The ends lost 7 bases at V and 5 bases at J; junction bases unmatched: 8. Germline CDR1 is SGHNT and CDR2 is YENEEA. The CDR3 contains 15 residues. CDR3 protein: CASTKETGGTGELFF. The CDR3 nucleotides read TGTGCCAGCACCAAGGAGACAGGGGGAACCGGGGAGCTGTTTTTT.

This chain links TRBV11-2 with TRBJ1-6; maybe TRBD1 (6 bases). The CDR3 sequence is 16 residues long. V was cut by 5 bases and J by 5 bases, with 16 bases left in between. Germline assignment: CDR1 SGHAT and CDR2 FQNNGV. The CDR3: CASSPRSGVNNSPLHF. The CDR3 region has the DNA TGTGCCAGCAGCCCGCGATCAGGGGTGAATAATTCACCCCTCCACTTT.

There are many counts of this clonotype. CDR3 bases: TGCAGCATTATCACCCCGGGGGCGAAGGCCCAGCATTTT. This codes for CSIITPGAKAQHF. The chain couples TRBV29-1 to TRBJ1-5, with D perhaps TRBD1 (6 bases). V was pared by 8 bases and J by 11 bases, with 22 bases between. The germline V gene has CDR1 SQVTM and CDR2 ANQGSEA. The CDR3 is 13 amino acids.

With respect to this clonotype: Since a much larger clone is just one base distant, this may be a read error. The gene calls are TRBV20-1 and TRBJ2-1; 8 bases map to TRBD2. The CDR3 covers 17 residues. Germline V gene sequence: CDR1 DFQATT, CDR2 SNEGSKA (reference sequence). In DNA form, the CDR3 reads TGCTGTGCTAGGGAGGCGTTGACGGGAGGGACCTACAATGAGCAGTTCTTC. Encoded protein: CCAREALTGGTYNEQFF.

This clonotype was recorded once. V usage is TRBV15 and J usage is TRBJ2-5; either TRBD1 or TRBD2 may fit D (5 bases each). Trimming took 5 bases from V and 1 from J, leaving 8 bases between them. The CDR3 is 13 residues long. Germline V gene data show CDR1 as LNHNV and CDR2 as YYDKDF (reference sequence). CDR3 amino acids: CATSGDGQETQYF. The CDR3 nucleotides read TGTGCCACCAGCGGGGACGGCCAAGAGACCCAGTACTTC. Combining the CDR3 with reference TRBV15 and TRBJ2-5 gives the whole variable domain DAMVIQNPRYQVTQFGKPVTLSCSQTLNHNVMYWYQQKSSQAPKLLFHYYDKDFNNEADTPDNFQSRRPNTSFCFLDIRSPGLGDTAMYLCATSGDGQETQYFGPGTRLLVL.

This clonotype was counted only a few times. The rearrangement joins TRBV12-3 or TRBV12-4 to TRBJ1-1; weak D call: TRBD1 (6 bases). There are 15 residues in the CDR3. Trimming left V 5 bases short and J 0 bases short, with 13 bases between. The CDR3 reads CASSVTGPMNTEAFF. The CDR3, as DNA: TGTGCCAGCAGTGTGACAGGACCCATGAACACTGAAGCTTTCTTT.

This clonotype was recorded at least ten times. Written as DNA, the CDR3 is TGCAGTGCTAGTGGTAGCAATCAGCCCCAGCATTTT. It codes for CSASGSNQPQHF. This chain links TRBV20-1 with TRBJ1-5; D gene unclear. Per the germline V gene, CDR1 is DFQATT and CDR2 is SNEGSKA (reference sequence). The V end lost 3 bases, the J end lost 0 bases, and 3 bases lay between the germline ends. This CDR3 contains 12 residues.

There are a few counts of this clonotype. V and J are TRBV12-3 or TRBV12-4 and TRBJ2-5, with a possible D match to TRBD1 (5 bases). There are 14 residues in the CDR3. Trimming removed 3 bases from V and 1 base from J, with 9 bases in between. CDR3 nucleotides: TGTGCCAGCAGTTTGGGGCACTTCCAAGAGACCCAGTACTTC. Protein sequence: CASSLGHFQETQYF.

As DNA, the CDR3 is TGTGCCAGCATAGGTTCCCATAATTCTGGAAACACCATATATTTT. This encodes CASIGSHNSGNTIYF. The chain employs TRBV6-1 and TRBJ1-3; D remains ambiguous. The CDR3 is 15 amino acids. Between the trimmed V and J ends, which lost 7 bases and 1 base, there was a span of 14 bases. CDR1 MNHNS and CDR2 SASEGT come from the germline V gene.